A selection of T cell receptor beta chains follows, all from one sample in a study of blood T cell repertoires in COVID-19. The method was immunoSEQ multiplex PCR; TCRdb's version includes in-frame clones alone and lacks a portion of them. Here the sample spans about 160,000 clones, 70% to 90% being singletons. The sample consisted of PBMCs or T cells enriched from blood (not recorded which). These receptors came from a man aged 40-49 years who had recovered from COVID-19. The CDR3 runs from the conserved cysteine through the conserved F or W. A D gene is named only where the DNA matches it firmly. Only some rows state a clone size, as once, few, many or a class for expanded clones.

clone_size | j_call | v_call | d_call | cdr3_nt | cdr3_aa
once | TRBJ2-7 | TRBV29-1 | . | TGCAGCGGGTATTCTGCAGGGGCCGAGCAGTACTTC | CSGYSAGAEQYF
. | TRBJ1-1 | TRBV19 | . | TGTGCCAGTAGCCTCTACGGGGAAACGACGTTCTGGGTTGAAGCTTTCTTT | CASSLYGETTFWVEAFF
. | TRBJ1-4 | TRBV5-1 | . | TGCGCCAGCAGCTTCGACAGGAGAGCAACTAATGAAAAACTGTTTTTT | CASSFDRRATNEKLFF
few | TRBJ1-3 | TRBV2 | . | TGTGCCAGCAGTGACGGGTCTTGGAGAAACACCATATATTTT | CASSDGSWRNTIYF
. | TRBJ1-2 | TRBV6-1 | TRBD1 | TGTGCCAGCAGTGAACCGGGACAGTCGAGGGATGGCTACACCTTC | CASSEPGQSRDGYTF
. | TRBJ1-2 | TRBV24-1 | . | TGTGCCACCACGGCGCAGGGCAACTATGGCTACACCTTC | CATTAQGNYGYTF
. | TRBJ2-5 | TRBV7-8 | . | TGTGCCAGCAGCGCTTGGGCTCTACCGTCCCAAGAGACCCAGTACTTC | CASSAWALPSQETQYF
once | TRBJ2-7 | TRBV9 | . | TGTGCCAGCAGCGTAGACTGGAGCTCCTACGAGCAGTACTTC | CASSVDWSSYEQYF
. | TRBJ1-1 | TRBV2 | TRBD1 | TGTGCCAGTTTACGACAGGGACCAGGGAACACTGAAGCTTTCTTT | CASLRQGPGNTEAFF
many | TRBJ1-2 | TRBV6-4 | . | TGTGCCAGCAGCCCCTCCGCAGGGACTAACTATGGCTACACCTTC | CASSPSAGTNYGYTF
. | TRBJ2-7 | TRBV6-5 | TRBD2 | TGTGCCAGCCGGATAGCGGGGGCCTACGAGCAGTACTTC | CASRIAGAYEQYF
. | TRBJ1-1 | TRBV5-4 | TRBD1 | TGTGCCAGCAGGTATGAGGGGGCCCTGAACACTGAAGCTTTCTTT | CASRYEGALNTEAFF
few | TRBJ2-5 | TRBV4-1 | TRBD2 | TGCGCCAGCAGCCAAGATCTGACTAGCGGGGGGGCAACTAGGGAGACCCAGTACTTC | CASSQDLTSGGATRETQYF
few | TRBJ2-2 | TRBV7-3 | . | TGTGCCAGCAGCTTAATGGGGGCTACCGGGGAGCTGTTTTTT | CASSLMGATGELFF
. | TRBJ1-6 | TRBV12-3/TRBV12-4 | . | TGTGCCAGCAGCCTAGCCTTGGGCTCACCCCTCCACTTT | CASSLALGSPLHF
. | TRBJ1-1 | TRBV5-1 | TRBD1 | TGCGCCAGCAGCCCGTGGACAGGGAACACTGAAGCTTTCTTT | CASSPWTGNTEAFF
. | TRBJ1-5 | TRBV21-1 | . | TGTGCCAGCAGCAAAGCGCTGGGACAGGACTTCAATCAGCCCCAGCATTTT | CASSKALGQDFNQPQHF
few | TRBJ1-2 | TRBV25-1 | TRBD1 | TGTGCCAGCAGTGAATACCCCGCACAGGGGGCGCGTGGCTACACCTTC | CASSEYPAQGARGYTF
. | TRBJ1-2 | TRBV19 | . | TGTGCCAGTAGTAGGGCAGGGCCCCTAGGCTATGGCTACACCTTC | CASSRAGPLGYGYTF
. | TRBJ2-2 | TRBV5-4 | . | TGTGCCAGCAGCCATAGATCGACCGGGGAGCTGTTTTTT | CASSHRSTGELFF
once | TRBJ1-6 | TRBV7-9 | . | TGTGCCAGCAGCCGCAGGGGATCGAATTCACCCCTCCACTTT | CASSRRGSNSPLHF
. | TRBJ2-3 | TRBV7-8 | TRBD2 | TGTGCCAGCATCCTCGGACTAGCGGGGGGCCCTGATACGCAGTATTTT | CASILGLAGGPDTQYF
. | TRBJ2-3 | TRBV19 | . | TGTGCCAGCCCTACCGGGGGTTTCAGAAATACGCAGTATTTT | CASPTGGFRNTQYF
few | TRBJ2-7 | TRBV9 | TRBD1 | TGTGCCAGCAGCGCGGGACAGGGGGTTTACGAGCAGTACTTC | CASSAGQGVYEQYF
. | TRBJ2-7 | TRBV12-3/TRBV12-4 | . | TGTGCCAGCAGTTTTGCGGGCACCTACGAGCAGTACTTC | CASSFAGTYEQYF
. | TRBJ1-1 | TRBV24-1 | . | TGTGCCACCAGTGCGGCCGGGAGCCTGGGCACTGAAGCTTTCTTT | CATSAAGSLGTEAFF
. | TRBJ2-2 | TRBV7-9 | TRBD1 | TGTGCCAGCAGTTCAGTCAGGGGGTCGAACACCGGGGAGCTGTTTTTT | CASSSVRGSNTGELFF
. | TRBJ2-3 | TRBV29-1 | . | TGCAGCCCGGACGTAACGGGCACAGATACGCAGTATTTT | CSPDVTGTDTQYF
. | TRBJ2-3 | TRBV9 | TRBD2 | TGTGCCAGCAGCGCATCACCTAGCGGGCAGGGAAGCACAGATACGCAGTATTTT | CASSASPSGQGSTDTQYF
. | TRBJ1-1 | TRBV5-8 | . | TGTGCCAGCAGCTTGCAGGACACTGAAGCTTTCTTT | CASSLQDTEAFF
. | TRBJ2-2 | TRBV12-5 | . | TGTGCTAGTGGTCCCTCCAGGGGGGCGTACGGGGAGCTGTTTTTT | CASGPSRGAYGELFF
few | TRBJ1-6 | TRBV3-1/TRBV3-2 | . | TGTGCCAGCAGCCAAGATTTTAGAGGCGGATTCTATAATTCACCCCTCCACTTT | CASSQDFRGGFYNSPLHF
. | TRBJ1-5 | TRBV5-5 | . | TGTGCCAGCAGCTTGGTAAACAGGGACGATCAGCCCCAGCATTTT | CASSLVNRDDQPQHF
. | TRBJ1-2 | TRBV19 | . | TGTGCCACCCAAATCGGGCATGAAGGGGGCTATGGCTACACCTTC | CATQIGHEGGYGYTF
. | TRBJ2-1 | TRBV3-1/TRBV3-2 | . | TGTGCCAGCAGCCTGGAGGGGGGGAGCTCCTACAATGAGCAGTTCTTC | CASSLEGGSSYNEQFF
. | TRBJ1-2 | TRBV7-9 | . | TGTGCCAGCAGCCCGCGCGGGGATGGCTACACCTTC | CASSPRGDGYTF
. | TRBJ1-1 | TRBV13 | TRBD1 | TGTGCCAGCAGCTACGGACAGGGGGCGGGGGACACTGAAGCTTTCTTT | CASSYGQGAGDTEAFF
few | TRBJ1-2 | TRBV7-2 | . | TGTGCCAGCAGCCCTACCCCAGGGGCGCCAGTTTTGAGCGGCTACACCTTC | CASSPTPGAPVLSGYTF
. | TRBJ2-3 | TRBV6-5 | . | TGTGCCAGCAGCTTACAGTCAGATACGCAGTATTTT | CASSLQSDTQYF
. | TRBJ2-3 | TRBV5-4 | . | TGTGCCAGCAGCTTGGGTAGCGGACACCGCACAGATACGCAGTATTTT | CASSLGSGHRTDTQYF